This T cell receptor beta chain originates from a study of control samples from healthy donors and cancer patients. The germline CDR1 and CDR2 sequences are MDHEN and SYDVKM. The CDR3 consists of 15 residues. V lost 2 bases, J lost 2 bases, and 2 bases stayed unmatched. Repertoires were generated with immunoSEQ multiplex PCR, while TCRdb's copy carries only in-frame clones and drops some. This sample has some 140,000 clones, with 90% to 95% found just once. The V gene is TRBV28, the J gene TRBJ2-7; the match to TRBD2 covers 11 bases. The TCR sequence derives from a man aged 40-49 years in good health. Sequencing was carried out using blood. This CDR3 reads CASSLASGGTYEQYF. In DNA form, the CDR3 reads TGTGCCAGCAGTTTAGCTAGCGGGGGGACCTACGAGCAGTACTTC.